This entry features one T cell receptor beta chain sequence. This sample is drawn from a study of beta chain features in type 1 diabetes. The trim removed 4 bases at V and 3 bases at J, leaving 12 bases unmatched. CDR1 is KGHSH, CDR2 LQKENI, per germline. CDR3 length equals 17 residues. Expressed TCRB transcripts got sequenced, as all isolated RNA was reverse transcribed. The assay was immunoSEQ multiplex PCR, and TCRdb's table has in-frame clones only and misses some. The sample consists of around 300,000 clones, approximately 15% of them appearing once. Each of the sorted populations had a purity greater than 98%.

This TCR was recovered from a young man in good health. Material: central memory CD4+ T cells from blood. The chain is built from TRBV18 and TRBJ1-2; 9 nucleotides line up with TRBD1. CDR3 DNA: TGTGCCAGCTCACTAAAGCCGGGACAGGGTGGAGACTATGGCTACACCTTC. Protein: CASSLKPGQGGDYGYTF. Complete variable domain (other parts from reference TRBV18 and TRBJ1-2): NAGVMQNPRHLVRRRGQEARLRCSPMKGHSHVYWYRQLPEEGLKFMVYLQKENIIDESGMPKERFSAEFPKEGPSILRIQQVVRGDSAAYFCASSLKPGQGGDYGYTFGSGTRLTVV.